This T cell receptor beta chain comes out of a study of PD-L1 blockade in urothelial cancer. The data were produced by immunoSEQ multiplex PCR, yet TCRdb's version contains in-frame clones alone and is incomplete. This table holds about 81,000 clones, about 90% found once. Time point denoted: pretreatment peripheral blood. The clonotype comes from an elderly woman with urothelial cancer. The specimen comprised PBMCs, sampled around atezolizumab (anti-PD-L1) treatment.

CDR3 nucleotides: TGTGCCACCAGCAGCAACCGGGGGGCCCTTAACTATGGCTACACCTTC. Translation gives CATSSNRGALNYGYTF. This chain connects TRBV15 to TRBJ1-2; tentative D call: TRBD1 (6 bases). Per germline, CDR1 LNHNV and CDR2 YYDKDF (reference sequence). Trimming took 3 bases from V and 1 from J, leaving 15 bases between them. This CDR3 is built from 16 residues.